Given below is one T cell receptor (beta chain) in context. Its antigen is still unknown. The read terminates 3 residues before the CDR3 end, so the remaining end is supplied by the germline J gene. Measured with immunoSEQ multiplex PCR; TCRdb has only the in-frame clones, and not every one. The clone table shows tens of thousands of clones, with the ten largest holding about 4.5%. The data belong to a study of T cells in women clearing cervical HPV infection. Study-wide points: CIN3+ cases had significantly higher TCR repertoire richness than controls, but evenness did not differ.

This CDR3 comprises 16 residues. CDR1 and CDR2 from the germline V gene are MGHRA and YSYEKL. V lost 3 bases and J 3 bases, leaving 18 bases between the germline ends. The TCR was taken from a woman between 18 and 69 years old with a cervical HPV16 infection that either progressed to CIN3+ or cleared (not recorded which). The sample was blood buffy coat. This chain uses TRBV4-1 with TRBJ2-7; TRBD1 is a possible D gene (7 bases). CDR3 residues: CASSHRDREVLYEQYF. The covered CDR3 bases are TGCGCCAGCAGCCACCGTGACAGGGAGGTCCTCTACGAG.